The 20 T cell receptor beta chains listed next were all sequenced from one sample in a study of T cells in Graves' hyperthyroidism and ophthalmopathy. RNA transcripts gave rise to amplified TCR beta CDR3 regions. TCR CDR3 underwent first-round RT-PCR with the HTBI primer set. In TCRdb, the multiplex PCR reads were re-called with MiXCR into one record per CDR3 protein. The sample lists about 740,000 distinct CDR3 sequences, 14% seen once, with roughly 10% in the top ten. The sample was blood. These receptors were collected from a woman between 18 and 29 years old with Graves' hyperthyroidism.

This clonotype appeared many times. The chain recombines TRBV2 with TRBJ1-5; possible D gene TRBD1, 5 bases. This CDR3 is built from 14 residues. Germline V gene sequence: CDR1 SNHLY, CDR2 FYNNEI. The V gene lost 7 bases and the J gene lost 7 bases, with 17 bases spanning the gap. The CDR3 DNA follows: TGTGCCAGCAATGGGGCGGGGGGGAGGCAGCCCCAGCATTTT. Amino acids: CASNGAGGRQPQHF.

This sequence joins TRBV3-1 and TRBJ2-2; D call uncertain. The length of the CDR3 is 13 residues. Germline-derived CDR1 and CDR2 are LGHDT and YNNKEL (reference sequence). Between the trimmed V and J ends, which lost 8 bases and 6 bases, there was a span of 13 bases. The CDR3 nucleotides read TGTGCCAGCGAGAGGATAGGATCCGGGGAGCTGTTTTTT. Amino acids: CASERIGSGELFF.

This clonotype was seen at least ten times. J is TRBJ2-7 and V is TRBV2; 13 bases fit TRBD2. Trimming took 7 bases from V and 0 from J; bases not matched to a gene: 9. The CDR3 is 17 amino acids. CDR1 SNHLY and CDR2 FYNNEI come from the germline V gene. The CDR3 loop reads CASKARTSGSSSYEQYF. In nucleotides, the CDR3 is TGTGCCAGCAAGGCCCGGACTAGCGGGAGCAGCTCCTACGAGCAGTACTTC.

This clonotype was picked up many times. V gene TRBV20-1 combines with J gene TRBJ2-7, with 11 bases fitting TRBD1. The J segment lost 7 bases and the V segment lost 6 bases, leaving 8 bases of the junction unmatched. This CDR3 is 13 amino acids long. Germline CDR1 reads DFQATT; CDR2 reads SNEGSKA (reference sequence). The CDR3 region has the DNA TGCAGTGCCCACGGACAGGGGGCGCGGGAGCAGTACTTC. Its protein product is CSAHGQGAREQYF.

Points on this clonotype: One base away lies a much larger clone, so this may be a sequencing read error. No conserved phenylalanine or tryptophan ends this CDR3, so it is likely a read error. The V gene is TRBV20-1, the J gene TRBJ2-2; 12 bases agree with TRBD2. The CDR3 loop spans 17 amino acids. From germline, CDR1 is DFQATT and CDR2 SNEGSKA (reference sequence). J gave up 3 bases and V 5 bases, and 10 bases lay outside the gene matches. The CDR3 protein is CSAGPTSGSMYTGELFL. For the CDR3, the DNA is TGCAGTGCTGGACCGACTAGCGGGAGCATGTACACCGGGGAGCTGTTTCTT.

Many counts were recorded for this clonotype. This chain joins TRBV11-2 and TRBJ2-2, with D maybe TRBD1 (7 bases). Trimming left V 1 base short and J 5 bases short, with 14 bases between. CDR1 is SGHAT and CDR2 is FQNNGV in the germline V gene. The CDR3 has 16 amino acids. CDR3 DNA: TGTGCCAGCAGCTTAGGGAGGGGGCGCGATACCGGGGAGCTGTTTTTT. This encodes CASSLGRGRDTGELFF. The complete variable domain, with remaining parts taken from reference TRBV11-2 and TRBJ2-2, reads EAGVAQSPRYKIIEKRQSVAFWCNPISGHATLYWYQQILGQGPKLLIQFQNNGVVDDSQLPKDRFSAERLKGVDSTLKIQPAKLEDSAVYLCASSLGRGRDTGELFFGEGSRLTVL.

This clonotype appeared many times. The chain has TRBV3-1 and TRBJ1-2; D is uncertain. This CDR3 contains 13 residues. The germline CDR1 and CDR2 sequences are LGHDT and YNNKEL (reference sequence). The V and J ends lost 4 bases and 7 bases respectively, with 13 bases between them. CDR3 amino acids: CASSPWIGSGYTF. CDR3 in DNA: TGTGCCAGCAGCCCGTGGATCGGGTCTGGCTACACCTTC.

The table lists this clonotype with many counts. V and J are TRBV2 and TRBJ2-1; 11 nucleotides agree with TRBD2. The junction had 8 bases not matched to a gene; V was cut back by 0 bases and J by 4 bases. From germline, CDR1 is SNHLY and CDR2 FYNNEI. This CDR3 has 18 amino acids. Here the CDR3 reads CASSEARKVAGGYNEQFF. CDR3 in DNA: TGTGCCAGCAGTGAAGCCAGGAAAGTAGCGGGAGGGTACAATGAGCAGTTCTTC.

The V call is TRBV4-3, the J call TRBJ2-3, with D perhaps matching TRBD2 (5 bases). CDR1 is LGHNA, CDR2 YSLEER, per germline. CDR3 length: 15 amino acids. V lost 0 bases and J 6 bases, leaving 13 bases between the germline ends. CDR3 coding DNA: TGCGCCAGCAGCCAAGAGAGGGATCACTATGATACGCAGTATTTT. Amino acids: CASSQERDHYDTQYF.

This clonotype has more than one count but fewer than ten. J is TRBJ1-3 and V is TRBV10-3, with a possible D match to TRBD1 (5 bases). Between the trimmed V and J ends, which lost 6 bases and 4 bases, there was a span of 13 bases. The CDR3 length is 14 residues. From germline, CDR1 is ENHRY and CDR2 SYGVKD. This CDR3 is CAISQGPRGNTIYF. The DNA for the CDR3 is TGTGCCATCAGCCAGGGACCTCGGGGAAACACCATATATTTT.

This clonotype has a count of ten or more. The J gene is TRBJ1-1, the V gene TRBV18; D not certain. The germline CDR1 and CDR2 sequences are KGHSH and LQKENI. This CDR3 region has 17 residues. V dropped 4 bases and J dropped 0 bases, with 18 bases sitting between them. CDR3 region: CASSRVSLGGMNTEAFF. CDR3 nucleotides: TGTGCCAGCTCACGCGTCTCGCTCGGCGGGATGAACACTGAAGCTTTCTTT. The full variable domain, rest sourced from reference TRBV18 and TRBJ1-1, is NAGVMQNPRHLVRRRGQEARLRCSPMKGHSHVYWYRQLPEEGLKFMVYLQKENIIDESGMPKERFSAEFPKEGPSILRIQQVVRGDSAAYFCASSRVSLGGMNTEAFFGQGTRLTVV.

There are many counts of this clonotype. The chain couples TRBV28 to TRBJ2-1; D is ambiguous. The CDR3 runs to 15 residues. The germline V gene has CDR1 MDHEN and CDR2 SYDVKM. V was trimmed by 1 base and J by 2 bases, leaving 9 bases between them. The CDR3 reads CASSLYRDTYNEQFF. CDR3 coding DNA: TGTGCCAGCAGTTTATATAGGGATACCTACAATGAGCAGTTCTTC.

A few counts support this clonotype. CDR3 sequence reads: CASSLTVGQETQYF. DNA of the CDR3: TGTGCCAGCAGTTTAACGGTTGGTCAAGAGACCCAGTACTTC. The chain carries TRBV12-3 or TRBV12-4 and TRBJ2-5, with D uncertain. Trimming pared 2 bases from V and 2 bases from J, leaving 9 bases between. This CDR3 is built from 14 residues.

The J gene is TRBJ2-5, the V gene TRBV19, with 8 bases fitting TRBD2. Germline CDR1 LNHDA, CDR2 SQIVND (reference sequence). V dropped 7 bases and J dropped 4; count of bases not matched to a gene: 11. The CDR3 spans 15 residues. In DNA form, the CDR3 reads TGTGCCAGTACAATGGCGGGAGGTTACGGAGAGACCCAGTACTTC. It is translated as CASTMAGGYGETQYF.

The V and J genes are TRBV24-1 and TRBJ2-1, with 10 bases matching TRBD2. The CDR3 is made up of 15 amino acids. J gave up 2 bases and V 4 bases, and 1 base lay outside the gene matches. Germline V CDR1 and CDR2: KGHDR, SFDVKD. The CDR3 sequence: CATSESGRAYNEQFF. The CDR3 DNA sequence: TGTGCCACCAGTGAAAGCGGGAGGGCCTACAATGAGCAGTTCTTC.

In its sample, this clonotype was seen many times. The V and J genes are TRBV5-1 and TRBJ2-1, with a weak D call TRBD2 (6 bases). V lost 0 bases, J lost 9 bases, and 7 bases lay in between. Germline assignment: CDR1 SGHRS and CDR2 YFSETQ. The CDR3 is 12 amino acids. CDR3: CASSLELAEQFF. DNA for the CDR3: TGCGCCAGCAGCTTGGAACTAGCTGAGCAGTTCTTC.

The V call is TRBV6-1, the J call TRBJ2-3, with 8 nucleotides matching TRBD2. CDR3 length: 16 amino acids. V was pared by 4 bases and J by 2 bases, with 8 bases of the junction left unmatched. The V gene's germline CDR1 is MNHNS and CDR2 SASEGT. The CDR3, as DNA: TGTGCCAGCAGTGTTTCGACGGGGGGGGTCACAGATACGCAGTATTTT. Its translation is CASSVSTGGVTDTQYF.

This clonotype was observed many times. This chain joins TRBV27 and TRBJ1-4, with D possibly being TRBD1 (6 bases). The length of the CDR3 is 15 residues. Deletions cut 5 bases from V and 5 bases from J, with 15 bases between. The germline gives CDR1 MNHEY, CDR2 SMNVEV (reference sequence). In nucleotides, the CDR3 is TGTGCCAGCAGTATCAACAGGGTTCGGAATGAAAAACTGTTTTTT. The encoded protein is CASSINRVRNEKLFF.

This clonotype was seen at least ten times. V usage is TRBV20-1 and J usage is TRBJ2-1, with TRBD1 identical over 7 bases. CDR1 and CDR2 from the germline V gene are DFQATT and SNEGSKA (reference sequence). The CDR3 is made up of 18 amino acids. The junction had 16 bases not matched to a gene; V was cut back by 5 bases and J by 0 bases. CDR3 amino acids: CSASAPGTAPYSYNEQFF. CDR3 nucleotide sequence: TGCAGTGCTTCTGCTCCCGGGACAGCTCCATACTCCTACAATGAGCAGTTCTTC.

The J gene is TRBJ2-1, the V gene TRBV19; 13 nucleotides match TRBD2. The CDR3 sequence is 16 residues long. Per the germline V gene, CDR1 is LNHDA and CDR2 is SQIVND (reference sequence). V was clipped by 4 bases and J by 4 bases; unmatched bases: 4. CDR3: CASSRTSGSGYNEQFF. DNA for the CDR3: TGTGCCAGTAGTAGGACTAGCGGGAGCGGATACAATGAGCAGTTCTTC.